This section outlines one T cell receptor beta chain sequence together with its context. The entry originates in a study of shared clonotypes between healthy human individuals. Study-level background: Three CD4 naive, three CD4 memory, two CD8 naive and one CD8 memory plate were used per donor.

Clones were sequenced by immunoSEQ multiplex PCR, and TCRdb holds only the in-frame ones, with some missing. The table has about 1 million clones, about 75% seen once. V gave up 1 base and J gave up 4 bases, with 13 bases separating them. The CDR3 consists of 15 residues. CDR1 is SNHLY and CDR2 is FYNNEI in the germline V gene. Sequencing was performed on memory CD4+ T cells sorted from blood. The sample's subset: CD45RA-negative fraction. V gene TRBV2 combines with J gene TRBJ1-2; the D gene is possibly TRBD1 (6 bases). The receptor was isolated from a man aged 18 to 29 in good health. CDR3 in DNA: TGTGCCAGCAGTGAAGACCGGACAGTATCCTATGGCTACACCTTC. As protein: CASSEDRTVSYGYTF.